This TCR beta chain appears in the sequencing data of a study of blood T cell repertoires in COVID-19. In the study's own analysis: The assay estimated nucleated cells by amplifying reference gene primers. Assay used: immunoSEQ multiplex PCR; TCRdb lists only in-frame clones, some missing. The V and J calls and clone size were taken over from that table, and D and trimming were inferred from the DNA. Altogether approximately 140,000 clones are present, roughly 90% being singletons, with the ten largest covering 1.2%. The CDR3 extends over 12 amino acids. V lost 3 bases to trimming and J lost 4 bases, with 6 bases between them. Recruits, aged roughly 18 to 100 years, lived in approximately 26 US areas. Cohorts were assigned according to the clinical history that participants reported.

The specimen sequenced was PBMCs or T cells enriched from blood (not recorded which). The chain couples TRBV12-3 or TRBV12-4 to TRBJ1-2; D remains unclear. The receptor was derived from a woman in her thirties with acute COVID-19. The CDR3 sequence: CASSFRSYGYTF. As DNA, the CDR3 is TGTGCCAGCAGTTTTCGTTCCTATGGCTACACCTTC.